This paragraph covers one TCR beta chain sequence. The antigen it binds to is not known. Base qualities were left out, and no much larger clone turns up one base away. Relative to germline, V is 8 bases shorter and J is 7 bases shorter, with 11 bases between their ends. The CDR3 has 11 amino acids, counting the end cysteine and phenylalanine. Just CDR3 DNA is preserved here, 33 bases in frame from base 1. Based on the germline V gene (reference sequence), the CDR1 and CDR2 sequences are MNHEY and SMNVEV. The source of the sample is a study of blood T cell repertoires in COVID-19 (dated by TCRdb to the early 2020s). As for the study more broadly: Samples covering the acute and convalescent phases of COVID-19 were provided by collaborators in the United States, Italy and Spain. The prospective study material was composed of cDNA or gDNA derived from T cells, B-cell-depleted T cells, or PBMCs. The dataset comprised deeply sampled blood TCRbeta repertoires from subjects exposed to, actively infected with, or recovered from COVID-19. The repertoires were made available in a free public database intended to serve as a resource for research on the immune response to SARS-CoV-2. Samples came from the ongoing ImmuneRACE study (first 160 participants) plus 1,254 subjects from 6 global collaborators. Nearly every sample came with metadata listing a de-identified subject ID, COVID-19 status, age in years and sex. Where available, HLA class I and class II types were taken from metadata supplied by the sample provider and were not determined by assay-based typing. The research as a whole found: The quantity of clinical and demographic metadata differed by source and by participant and was supplied without curation.

In the prospective study, participants were about 18 to 100 years old, resided in about two dozen geographic areas of the United States, and were enrolled through a virtual design. In the prospective study, participants were assigned to cohorts based on the clinical history participants reported in a screening survey and a study questionnaire. Exposed participants were defined as having been in contact with someone with a PCR-confirmed or clinician-diagnosed COVID-19 case within 2 weeks of study entry. In the prospective study, whole blood, serum and a nasopharyngeal or oropharyngeal swab were collected from each participant by mobile phlebotomists. Prospective study participants could optionally give additional blood draws and questionnaires over a roughly two-month period. Before DNA extraction, prospective study blood samples were shipped either frozen or at room temperature. TCRbeta CDR3 regions were amplified from genomic DNA by means of the immunoSEQ Assay, a bias-controlled multiplex PCR. The paper's processing steps were these. Nucleated cell counts per sample were estimated from amplification of reference gene primers within the assay. Sequence reads were collapsed and filtered to measure the absolute abundance of every unique TCRbeta CDR3 rearrangement. For each sample, productive Simpson clonality was calculated as the square root of Simpson's diversity index over productive rearrangements. Not all clones reach the TCRdb copy of this immuneACCESS table, which keeps in-frame sequences only. Checked studies attribute under half of the gap to unresolved V genes and leave the rest unexplained. V, J and clone size were drawn from that table, and D and trimming were deduced from the DNA. This sample is represented by 350,000 or so clones; almost 90% of them were singletons. Over 1% of the sample is in the top ten clones.

This sequence was found in a woman younger than 45 who had been exposed to COVID-19. Input material: PBMCs or T cells enriched from blood (not recorded which). The sequence links TRBV27 to TRBJ1-1; TRBD1 is a weak D gene call, 5 bases matching. The DNA sequence is as follows: TGTGCCAGCTATTGGGGGGGTGAAGCTTTCTTT. This sequence encodes CASYWGGEAFF.